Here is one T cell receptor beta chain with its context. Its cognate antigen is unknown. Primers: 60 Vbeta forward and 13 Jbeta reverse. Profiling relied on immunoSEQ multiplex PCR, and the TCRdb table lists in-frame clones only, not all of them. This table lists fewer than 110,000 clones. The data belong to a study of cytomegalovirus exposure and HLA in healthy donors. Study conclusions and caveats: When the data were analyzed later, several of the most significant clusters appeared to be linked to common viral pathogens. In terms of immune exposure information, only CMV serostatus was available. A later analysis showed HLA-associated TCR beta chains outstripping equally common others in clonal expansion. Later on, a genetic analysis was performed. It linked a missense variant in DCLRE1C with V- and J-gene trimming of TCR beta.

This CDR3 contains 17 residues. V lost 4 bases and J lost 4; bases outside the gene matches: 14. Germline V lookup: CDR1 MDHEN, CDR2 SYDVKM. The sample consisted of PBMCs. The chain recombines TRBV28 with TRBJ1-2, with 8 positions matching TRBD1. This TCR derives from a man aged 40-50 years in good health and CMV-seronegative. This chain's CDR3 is CASSSGTGSRRGYGYTF. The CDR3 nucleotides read TGTGCCAGCAGTTCCGGGACAGGTTCGCGAAGGGGCTATGGCTACACCTTC.